This paragraph covers one T cell receptor beta chain sequence. The antigen is unknown. The sample belongs to a study of cytotoxic CD8 clonotypes in ibrutinib-treated CLL. As for the study in general: Patients: roughly ten relapsed/refractory, some 15 treatment-naive, 17 IGHV unmutated.

Study observations and caveats: Sampling times (in sustained-remission versus progressing patients) were not the same. Circulating CD8+ T-cell counts were tracked by baseline clonality, which exceeded that of age-matched healthy donors.

This table comes from immunoSEQ multiplex PCR, and its TCRdb copy is limited to in-frame clones, with some not included. Of more than 150,000 clones listed, 55% to 85% are singletons. This CDR3 comprises 14 residues. V gave up 4 bases and J gave up 4 bases, with 14 bases separating them. Germline V gives CDR1 SGHNT, CDR2 YYREEE (reference sequence). This TCR was recovered from a human donor with chronic lymphocytic leukemia. The V gene is TRBV5-4, the J gene TRBJ2-5, with D perhaps TRBD2 (6 bases). The specimen comprised PBMCs, sampled after 24 months of ibrutinib treatment. The CDR3 here is CASSRRGSGETQYF. The CDR3 nucleotides are TGTGCCAGCAGCCGCCGAGGTAGCGGAGAGACCCAGTACTTC. Variable domain in full (rest from reference TRBV5-4 and TRBJ2-5): ETGVTQSPTHLIKTRGQQVTLRCSSQSGHNTVSWYQQALGQGPQFIFQYYREEENGRGNFPPRFSGLQFPNYSSELNVNALELDDSALYLCASSRRGSGETQYFGPGTRLLVL.